Detailed here is one T cell receptor beta chain. The data derive from a study of blood T cell repertoires in COVID-19. This CDR3 comprises 16 residues. V dropped 1 base and J dropped 5; count of bases not matched to a gene: 7. CDR1 SGHKS and CDR2 YYEKEE come from the germline V gene (reference sequence). Original handling: For nucleated cells, counts were estimated from reference gene primer amplification. Assay: immunoSEQ multiplex PCR; the TCRdb copy retains only in-frame clones and omits some. V, J and clone size reflect that table, while D and trimming were determined from the DNA. The sample includes just under 90,000 clones, 85% to 95% of them seen just once.

This TCR came from a man in his fifties or sixties with acute or convalescent COVID-19. Specimen: peripheral blood. The chain combines TRBV5-5 with TRBJ2-5; 11 positions agree with TRBD1. The CDR3 bases are TGTGCCAGCAGCTTGCGAGGACAGGGGGCCCCGGAGACCCAGTACTTC. This codes for CASSLRGQGAPETQYF.